This T cell receptor (beta chain) was recorded in a study of T cell responses to AZD1222 COVID-19 vaccine. CDR3 length: 15 residues. Looked up from germline, CDR1 is LGHNA and CDR2 is YSLEER. The V end was cut by 7 bases, the J end by 1 base, with 16 bases between. Profiling relied on immunoSEQ multiplex PCR, and the TCRdb table lists in-frame clones only, not all of them. The table includes around 150,000 clones, roughly 90% detected once. Sequenced material: peripheral blood, taken 28 days after the second AZD1222 dose. The chain employs TRBV4-3 and TRBJ1-1, with D perhaps TRBD1 (6 bases). This sequence was found in an adult who received the AZD1222 COVID-19 vaccine. The CDR3 region is CASTYADRPNTEAFF. CDR3 coding DNA: TGCGCCAGCACCTACGCGGACAGACCGAACACTGAAGCTTTCTTT.